Listed below are T cell receptor beta chains from one sample, sequenced in a study of blood T cell repertoires in COVID-19. Clones were read by immunoSEQ multiplex PCR, and TCRdb kept only the in-frame ones, dropping some. This sample has about 150,000 clones; 80% occur once, and the top ten carry over 10%. Input material: peripheral blood. The source is a man in his fifties or sixties with active or convalescent COVID-19. Each CDR3 is given with its conserved first and last residue. The D gene is left open where the match is weak. Clone size is stated in some rows and not others, as once, few, many or a class when expanded.

abundance: few
d_gene: .
j_gene: TRBJ2-7
v_gene: TRBV18
CDR3aa: CASSGQFTYEQYF
CDR3nt: TGTGCCAGCTCAGGACAGTTTACCTACGAGCAGTACTTC

abundance: .
d_gene: .
j_gene: TRBJ2-1
v_gene: TRBV7-3
CDR3aa: CASSLFVGEDNEQFF
CDR3nt: TGTGCCAGCAGCTTATTTGTTGGGGAGGACAATGAGCAGTTCTTC

abundance: .
d_gene: TRBD2
j_gene: TRBJ2-7
v_gene: TRBV28
CDR3aa: CASFSGSRGYEQYF
CDR3nt: TGTGCCAGCTTTAGCGGGAGTCGTGGATACGAGCAGTACTTC

abundance: .
d_gene: .
j_gene: TRBJ1-4
v_gene: TRBV28
CDR3aa: CASSLAILPATNEKLFF
CDR3nt: TGTGCCAGCAGCCTTGCGATTCTACCGGCAACTAATGAAAAACTGTTTTTT

abundance: .
d_gene: TRBD2
j_gene: TRBJ2-5
v_gene: TRBV9
CDR3aa: CASSVGTSGETQYF
CDR3nt: TGTGCCAGCAGCGTAGGGACTAGCGGAGAGACCCAGTACTTC

abundance: .
d_gene: TRBD1
j_gene: TRBJ1-2
v_gene: TRBV5-1
CDR3aa: CASSSTPGQWGYGYTF
CDR3nt: TGCGCCAGCAGCTCGACCCCGGGACAGTGGGGATATGGCTACACCTTC

abundance: once
d_gene: .
j_gene: TRBJ1-1
v_gene: TRBV6-1
CDR3aa: CASSDREIINTEAFF
CDR3nt: TGTGCCAGCAGTGACCGGGAGATCATCAACACTGAAGCTTTCTTT

abundance: once
d_gene: .
j_gene: TRBJ2-1
v_gene: TRBV6-5
CDR3aa: CASSYTGNEQFF
CDR3nt: TGTGCCAGCAGTTACACAGGCAATGAGCAGTTCTTC

abundance: .
d_gene: .
j_gene: TRBJ2-5
v_gene: TRBV7-2
CDR3aa: CASSLSREQETQYF
CDR3nt: TGTGCCAGCAGCTTATCCAGGGAACAAGAGACCCAGTACTTC

abundance: few
d_gene: .
j_gene: TRBJ2-2
v_gene: TRBV19
CDR3aa: CASSIGVTGELFF
CDR3nt: TGTGCCAGTAGTATTGGAGTCACCGGGGAGCTGTTTTTT

abundance: few
d_gene: .
j_gene: TRBJ1-6
v_gene: TRBV9
CDR3aa: CASSVDWSSPLHF
CDR3nt: TGTGCCAGCAGCGTAGATTGGAGTTCACCCCTCCACTTT

abundance: .
d_gene: .
j_gene: TRBJ2-1
v_gene: TRBV6-5
CDR3aa: CASSYSGAYNEQFF
CDR3nt: TGTGCCAGCAGTTACTCGGGAGCCTACAATGAGCAGTTCTTC

abundance: few
d_gene: TRBD1
j_gene: TRBJ1-3
v_gene: TRBV4-2
CDR3aa: CASSQRTPGQGSSGNTIYF
CDR3nt: TGTGCCAGCAGCCAACGAACCCCTGGACAGGGGAGCTCTGGAAACACCATATATTTT

abundance: once
d_gene: .
j_gene: TRBJ2-7
v_gene: TRBV7-9
CDR3aa: CASSPPAAGEQYF
CDR3nt: TGTGCCAGCAGCCCCCCGGCCGCGGGGGAGCAGTACTTC

abundance: .
d_gene: TRBD1
j_gene: TRBJ1-2
v_gene: TRBV4-3
CDR3aa: CASSQESLQGSYGYTF
CDR3nt: TGCGCCAGCAGCCAAGAATCCTTACAGGGGAGCTATGGCTACACCTTC

abundance: .
d_gene: .
j_gene: TRBJ1-1
v_gene: TRBV3-1/TRBV3-2
CDR3aa: CASSQVRDWPGAPEAFF
CDR3nt: TGTGCCAGCAGCCAAGTTCGGGATTGGCCAGGCGCTCCTGAAGCTTTCTTT

abundance: few
d_gene: TRBD1
j_gene: TRBJ1-5
v_gene: TRBV5-1
CDR3aa: CASSPTGPGQPQHF
CDR3nt: TGCGCCAGCAGCCCGACAGGGCCAGGACAGCCCCAGCATTTT

abundance: .
d_gene: .
j_gene: TRBJ2-2
v_gene: TRBV5-4
CDR3aa: CASSPQERGELFF
CDR3nt: TGTGCCAGCAGCCCACAGGAGCGAGGGGAGCTGTTTTTT

abundance: .
d_gene: .
j_gene: TRBJ1-6
v_gene: TRBV5-4
CDR3aa: CASSLAVRVRNSPLHF
CDR3nt: TGTGCCAGCAGCTTGGCCGTCAGGGTAAGGAATTCACCCCTCCACTTT

abundance: .
d_gene: .
j_gene: TRBJ2-7
v_gene: TRBV5-1
CDR3aa: CASSQGLGAYEQYF
CDR3nt: TGCGCCAGCAGCCAGGGACTTGGGGCCTACGAGCAGTACTTC

abundance: .
d_gene: .
j_gene: TRBJ1-1
v_gene: TRBV5-4
CDR3aa: CASSSPEGVTEAFF
CDR3nt: TGTGCCAGCAGCTCCCCGGAGGGAGTCACTGAAGCTTTCTTT

abundance: .
d_gene: TRBD1
j_gene: TRBJ1-2
v_gene: TRBV24-1
CDR3aa: CATSEPGQADGYTF
CDR3nt: TGTGCCACCAGTGAGCCCGGACAGGCTGATGGCTACACCTTC

abundance: .
d_gene: TRBD1
j_gene: TRBJ1-1
v_gene: TRBV24-1
CDR3aa: CANRRQGRNTEAFF
CDR3nt: TGTGCCAACAGACGACAGGGGCGGAACACTGAAGCTTTCTTT